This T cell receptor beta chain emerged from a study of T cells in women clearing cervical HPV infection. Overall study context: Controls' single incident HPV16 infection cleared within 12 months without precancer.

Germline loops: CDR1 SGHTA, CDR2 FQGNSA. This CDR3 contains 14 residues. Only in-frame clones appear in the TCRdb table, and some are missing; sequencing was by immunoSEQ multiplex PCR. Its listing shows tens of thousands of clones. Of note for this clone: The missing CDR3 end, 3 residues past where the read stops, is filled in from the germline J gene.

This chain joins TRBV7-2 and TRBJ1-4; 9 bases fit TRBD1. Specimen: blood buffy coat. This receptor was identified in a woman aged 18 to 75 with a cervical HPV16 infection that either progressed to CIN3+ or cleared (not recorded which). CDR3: CASSKGQGNSPLFF. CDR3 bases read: TGTGCCAGCAGCAAGGGACAGGGAAATTCACCA. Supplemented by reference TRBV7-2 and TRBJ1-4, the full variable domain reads GAGVSQSPSNKVTEKGKDVELRCDPISGHTALYWYRQSLGQGLEFLIYFQGNSAPDKSGLPSDRFSAERTGGSVSTLTIQRTQQEDSAVYLCASSKGQGNSPLFFGSGTQLSVL.